Listed below are T cell receptor beta chains from one sample, sequenced in a study of T-cell reconstitution after alpha-beta-depleted transplantation in children. TCRdb re-called the PCR reads through MiXCR, storing one row per CDR3 protein. The sample has under 100,000 distinct CDR3 sequences, 15% to 18% seen once. Material: PBMCs, mostly from graft donor cells, obtained 180 days after TCRalphabeta/CD19-depleted stem cell transplant. The receptors originated from a male patient aged 2 to 9 who had a stem cell transplant for acute lymphoblastic leukemia, so the T cells may come from the graft donor. The CDR3 runs from the conserved cysteine through the conserved F or W. A row's size may be missing; if present it is once, few, many or a size class.

size | J | V | CDR3
few | TRBJ1-1 | TRBV7-6 | CASSLVITGWDRTEAFF
many | TRBJ1-5 | TRBV30 | CAWTTGNRPQHF
- | TRBJ1-2 | TRBV24-1 | CATSGIGGSNYGYTF
few | TRBJ2-7 | TRBV20-1 | CSARPWRGPLEQYF
- | TRBJ2-3 | TRBV7-2 | CASSLDGTGSDTQYF
- | TRBJ2-7 | TRBV10-3 | CAISEKEAGGDPYEQYF
- | TRBJ1-2 | TRBV27 | CASSLKDGPFQRGYTF
few | TRBJ2-5 | TRBV18 | CASSPRGSQETQYF
few | TRBJ2-1 | TRBV7-6 | CASSFASGGDEQFF
- | TRBJ1-2 | TRBV12-3/TRBV12-4 | CASSPTGTGNGYTF
- | TRBJ1-2 | TRBV30 | CAWGRDNGYTF
few | TRBJ1-2 | TRBV5-1 | CASSLIGQGGSNYGYTF
few | TRBJ2-5 | TRBV30 | CAWESPARQETQYF
many | TRBJ1-5 | TRBV12-3/TRBV12-4 | CASSARAQPQHF
few | TRBJ2-1 | TRBV3-1 | CASSPDRASFF
- | TRBJ2-3 | TRBV4-3 | CASSPGPSGGTDTQYF
- | TRBJ2-7 | TRBV2 | CASSPSAYEQYF
- | TRBJ2-7 | TRBV7-2 | CASSRLSYGRPFNEQYF
- | TRBJ2-1 | TRBV15 | CATSRVGGGSYNEQFF
- | TRBJ1-2 | TRBV4-3 | CASSQIPGKNGYTF
- | TRBJ2-1 | TRBV10-3 | CAITEAGAGSYNEQFF
- | TRBJ2-3 | TRBV20-1 | CSASPWSTDTQYF
medium-sized | TRBJ1-2 | TRBV12-3/TRBV12-4 | CASSRTGGYGYTF
many | TRBJ1-3 | TRBV10-3 | CAIMAGRNSGNTIYF
- | TRBJ2-1 | TRBV6-1 | CASSPRGGASYNEQFF
many | TRBJ2-5 | TRBV7-2 | CASSLFQGMGETQYF
few | TRBJ1-2 | TRBV5-1 | CASSLFRGRALYGYTF
- | TRBJ2-7 | TRBV20-1 | CSARRTSGYSYEQYF
few | TRBJ2-7 | TRBV20-1 | CSARAYSGWDEQYF
- | TRBJ1-2 | TRBV5-1 | CAIREDYGYTF
- | TRBJ2-3 | TRBV3-1 | CASSQEPSGGRTDTQYF
few | TRBJ2-5 | TRBV7-9 | CASSSYRQETQYF
- | TRBJ2-3 | TRBV6-2/TRBV6-3 | CASCKHRDRGDTQYF
- | TRBJ2-7 | TRBV20-1 | CSAPWGTGYEQHF
few | TRBJ1-1 | TRBV4-2 | CASSRGAGTEAFF
once | TRBJ1-3 | TRBV7-2 | CAGSRWTGVGNTTYF
many | TRBJ1-5 | TRBV7-2 | CASSLTGGIRQPQHF
many | TRBJ1-1 | TRBV10-3 | CAISELTEAFF
- | TRBJ1-1 | TRBV18 | CASSPRIGPEAFF
few | TRBJ1-6 | TRBV12-3/TRBV12-4 | CASSLISGRALHF
few | TRBJ2-2 | TRBV20-1 | CSTWDSTTGELFF
many | TRBJ2-1 | TRBV15 | CATSREKQPYNEQFF
few | TRBJ1-6 | TRBV5-5 | CASSPRTGSSYNSPLHF